These T cell receptor beta chains were read from a single sample in a study of control samples from healthy donors and cancer patients. Some clones are missing from TCRdb's copy, which holds only in-frame ones; the method was immunoSEQ multiplex PCR. In the table there are roughly 140,000 clones, nearly 95% of which are singletons. The sample was blood. The receptor source for this set is a man in his fifties or sixties in good health. CDR3s include the opening cysteine and the closing phenylalanine or tryptophan. Fields, in order: D gene, J gene, clone size, V gene, CDR3 protein, CDR3 DNA. A D gene is named only where the DNA matches it firmly. Only part of the rows carry a size: once, few, many, or a class if the clone is expanded.

D gene: .
J gene: TRBJ2-7
clone size: .
V gene: TRBV5-1
CDR3 protein: CASSLLSGSSDEQYF
CDR3 DNA: TGCGCCAGCAGCTTGCTCAGTGGGAGTAGCGACGAGCAGTACTTC

D gene: .
J gene: TRBJ2-7
clone size: .
V gene: TRBV25-1
CDR3 protein: CASSGWAGEQYF
CDR3 DNA: TGTGCCAGCAGTGGCTGGGCGGGCGAGCAGTACTTC

D gene: .
J gene: TRBJ2-6
clone size: once
V gene: TRBV19
CDR3 protein: CASRDTGANVLTF
CDR3 DNA: TGTGCCAGTAGGGACACTGGGGCCAACGTCCTGACTTTC

D gene: .
J gene: TRBJ2-7
clone size: .
V gene: TRBV10-1
CDR3 protein: CASSDAGAYEQYF
CDR3 DNA: TGCGCCAGCAGTGACGCTGGCGCCTACGAGCAGTACTTC

D gene: .
J gene: TRBJ1-2
clone size: .
V gene: TRBV20-1
CDR3 protein: CSASGNEGYTF
CDR3 DNA: TGCAGTGCTTCCGGGAATGAGGGCTACACCTTC

D gene: .
J gene: TRBJ1-4
clone size: .
V gene: TRBV10-3
CDR3 protein: CAIGRVKGTNEKLFF
CDR3 DNA: TGTGCCATCGGCCGGGTCAAGGGAACTAATGAAAAACTGTTTTTT

D gene: .
J gene: TRBJ1-4
clone size: .
V gene: TRBV25-1
CDR3 protein: CASSIKSGYGEKLFF
CDR3 DNA: TGTGCCAGCAGTATTAAGAGCGGGTACGGGGAAAAACTGTTTTTT

D gene: .
J gene: TRBJ2-2
clone size: .
V gene: TRBV19
CDR3 protein: CASRVDRITRVELFF
CDR3 DNA: TGTGCCAGTAGGGTAGACAGGATAACGAGGGTAGAGCTGTTTTTT

D gene: .
J gene: TRBJ1-2
clone size: .
V gene: TRBV10-2
CDR3 protein: CASSFLGTSAVGYGYTF
CDR3 DNA: TGCGCCAGCAGTTTCCTCGGGACATCGGCTGTTGGCTATGGCTACACCTTC

D gene: .
J gene: TRBJ1-2
clone size: .
V gene: TRBV4-1
CDR3 protein: CASSPDQGGGYGYTF
CDR3 DNA: TGCGCCAGCAGCCCAGACCAGGGAGGGGGTTATGGCTACACCTTC

D gene: TRBD1
J gene: TRBJ1-1
clone size: .
V gene: TRBV12-3/TRBV12-4
CDR3 protein: CASQGQAPRTFF
CDR3 DNA: TGTGCCAGCCAGGGACAGGCCCCGAGGACTTTCTTT

D gene: TRBD1
J gene: TRBJ1-5
clone size: few
V gene: TRBV6-1
CDR3 protein: CASSELDRVSLRPQHF
CDR3 DNA: TGTGCCAGCAGTGAATTGGACAGGGTATCGCTGCGGCCCCAGCATTTT

D gene: .
J gene: TRBJ1-2
clone size: .
V gene: TRBV6-1
CDR3 protein: CASSERIYGYTF
CDR3 DNA: TGTGCCAGCAGTGAACGGATCTATGGCTACACCTTC

D gene: TRBD2
J gene: TRBJ2-1
clone size: .
V gene: TRBV9
CDR3 protein: CASSVGLAANNEQFF
CDR3 DNA: TGTGCCAGCAGCGTGGGACTAGCGGCTAACAATGAGCAGTTCTTC

D gene: .
J gene: TRBJ2-6
clone size: .
V gene: TRBV5-1
CDR3 protein: CASSLGRAGANVLTF
CDR3 DNA: TGCGCCAGCAGCTTGGGGAGGGCTGGGGCCAACGTCCTGACTTTC

D gene: .
J gene: TRBJ2-7
clone size: .
V gene: TRBV19
CDR3 protein: CASSQRPRTLTGDEQYF
CDR3 DNA: TGTGCCAGTAGCCAACGCCCAAGGACTCTGACAGGAGACGAGCAGTACTTC

D gene: .
J gene: TRBJ1-2
clone size: .
V gene: TRBV28
CDR3 protein: CASSLQDYGYTF
CDR3 DNA: TGTGCCAGCAGTTTGCAGGACTATGGCTACACCTTC

D gene: .
J gene: TRBJ2-1
clone size: .
V gene: TRBV25-1
CDR3 protein: CASSESVWEAGNEQFF
CDR3 DNA: TGTGCCAGCAGTGAATCGGTGTGGGAGGCCGGTAATGAGCAGTTCTTC

D gene: TRBD1
J gene: TRBJ1-4
clone size: .
V gene: TRBV28
CDR3 protein: CASSSTGQGPNEKLFF
CDR3 DNA: TGTGCCAGCAGTTCCACGGGACAGGGCCCTAATGAAAAACTGTTTTTT

D gene: .
J gene: TRBJ2-7
clone size: .
V gene: TRBV3-1/TRBV3-2
CDR3 protein: CASSQVNSYEQYF
CDR3 DNA: TGTGCCAGCAGCCAAGTGAACAGCTACGAGCAGTACTTC

D gene: TRBD2
J gene: TRBJ2-7
clone size: .
V gene: TRBV29-1
CDR3 protein: CSVLAGAYEQYF
CDR3 DNA: TGCAGCGTTCTAGCGGGTGCCTACGAGCAGTACTTC

D gene: .
J gene: TRBJ1-6
clone size: .
V gene: TRBV28
CDR3 protein: CATRGISPLHF
CDR3 DNA: TGTGCCACCCGTGGGATTTCACCCCTCCACTTT

D gene: .
J gene: TRBJ1-5
clone size: .
V gene: TRBV28
CDR3 protein: CASSLGADSSNQPQHF
CDR3 DNA: TGTGCCAGCAGTTTAGGGGCAGATTCTAGCAATCAGCCCCAGCATTTT

D gene: .
J gene: TRBJ2-3
clone size: once
V gene: TRBV6-5
CDR3 protein: CASSYSPSTDTQYF
CDR3 DNA: TGTGCCAGCAGTTACTCACCATCCACAGATACGCAGTATTTT

D gene: TRBD1
J gene: TRBJ1-1
clone size: .
V gene: TRBV27
CDR3 protein: CASTPYPGQMNTEAFF
CDR3 DNA: TGTGCCAGCACCCCCTATCCGGGACAGATGAACACTGAAGCTTTCTTT

D gene: .
J gene: TRBJ1-6
clone size: .
V gene: TRBV28
CDR3 protein: CASTPPLHF
CDR3 DNA: TGTGCCAGCACCCCACCCCTCCACTTT

D gene: TRBD2
J gene: TRBJ2-7
clone size: .
V gene: TRBV18
CDR3 protein: CASSPLAGPSYEQYF
CDR3 DNA: TGTGCCAGCTCACCACTAGCGGGACCTTCCTACGAGCAGTACTTC

D gene: TRBD2
J gene: TRBJ2-1
clone size: .
V gene: TRBV29-1
CDR3 protein: CSVQLTSGSANEQFF
CDR3 DNA: TGCAGCGTCCAGCTGACTAGCGGGAGTGCTAATGAGCAGTTCTTC

D gene: .
J gene: TRBJ1-2
clone size: .
V gene: TRBV20-1
CDR3 protein: CSASGGANYGYTF
CDR3 DNA: TGCAGTGCTAGTGGCGGAGCTAACTATGGCTACACCTTC

D gene: TRBD2
J gene: TRBJ2-5
clone size: .
V gene: TRBV15
CDR3 protein: CATSRRLASGYQETQYF
CDR3 DNA: TGTGCCACCAGCAGGCGCCTGGCTAGCGGGTACCAAGAGACCCAGTACTTC

D gene: .
J gene: TRBJ2-1
clone size: .
V gene: TRBV27
CDR3 protein: CASSRFNEQFF
CDR3 DNA: TGTGCCAGCAGTCGATTCAATGAGCAGTTCTTC

D gene: .
J gene: TRBJ2-2
clone size: .
V gene: TRBV6-5
CDR3 protein: CASNNRRNTGELFF
CDR3 DNA: TGTGCCAGCAATAACAGGCGGAACACCGGGGAGCTGTTTTTT

D gene: TRBD2
J gene: TRBJ2-3
clone size: .
V gene: TRBV5-1
CDR3 protein: CASSLETGLLLADTDTQYF
CDR3 DNA: TGCGCCAGCAGCTTGGAAACAGGGCTCCTACTAGCGGACACAGATACGCAGTATTTT

D gene: TRBD1
J gene: TRBJ1-1
clone size: .
V gene: TRBV7-3
CDR3 protein: CASSLTDRGVEAFF
CDR3 DNA: TGTGCCAGCAGCTTAACGGACAGGGGGGTTGAAGCTTTCTTT

D gene: .
J gene: TRBJ1-4
clone size: .
V gene: TRBV28
CDR3 protein: CATWEGPTNEKLFF
CDR3 DNA: TGTGCCACCTGGGAAGGGCCAACTAATGAAAAACTGTTTTTT

D gene: TRBD2
J gene: TRBJ2-7
clone size: once
V gene: TRBV29-1
CDR3 protein: CSVGGGNSYEQYF
CDR3 DNA: TGCAGCGTTGGGGGGGGTAACTCCTACGAGCAGTACTTC

D gene: .
J gene: TRBJ1-6
clone size: once
V gene: TRBV19
CDR3 protein: CASSSRDPSNSPLHF
CDR3 DNA: TGTGCCAGTAGTTCCCGGGACCCGAGTAATTCACCCCTCCACTTT